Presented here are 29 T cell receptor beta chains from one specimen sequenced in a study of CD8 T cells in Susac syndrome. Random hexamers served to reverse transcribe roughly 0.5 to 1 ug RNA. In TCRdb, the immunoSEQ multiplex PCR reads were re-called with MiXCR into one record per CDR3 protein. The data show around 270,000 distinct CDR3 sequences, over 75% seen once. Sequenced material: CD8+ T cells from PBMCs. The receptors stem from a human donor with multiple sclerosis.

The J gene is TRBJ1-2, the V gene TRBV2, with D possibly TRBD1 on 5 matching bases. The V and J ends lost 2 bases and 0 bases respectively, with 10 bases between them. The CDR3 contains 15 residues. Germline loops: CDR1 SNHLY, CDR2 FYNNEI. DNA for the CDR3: TGTGCCAGCAGTGAAAGAACAGGAACTAACTATGGCTACACCTTC. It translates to CASSERTGTNYGYTF.

The CDR3 nucleotides are TGTGCCAGCAGTCCGATAGAGAGGTACAATGAGCAGTTCTTC. Its translation is CASSPIERYNEQFF. The genes are TRBV28 and TRBJ2-1; the D is unclear. The CDR3 spans 14 residues. Germline V lookup: CDR1 MDHEN, CDR2 SYDVKM. Trimming pared 5 bases from V and 4 bases from J, leaving 12 bases between.

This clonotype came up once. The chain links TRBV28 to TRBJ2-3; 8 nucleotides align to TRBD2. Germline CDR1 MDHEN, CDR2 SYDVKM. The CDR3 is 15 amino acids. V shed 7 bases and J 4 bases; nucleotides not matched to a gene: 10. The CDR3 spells CASNKPGGPSDTQYF. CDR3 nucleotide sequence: TGTGCCAGCAATAAACCGGGAGGGCCCTCAGATACGCAGTATTTT.

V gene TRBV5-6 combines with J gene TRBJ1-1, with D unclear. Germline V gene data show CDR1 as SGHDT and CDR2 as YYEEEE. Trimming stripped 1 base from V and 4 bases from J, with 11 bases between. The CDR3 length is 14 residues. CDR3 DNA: TGTGCCAGCAGCTTGACAGATCAACCCACTGAAGCTTTCTTT. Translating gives CASSLTDQPTEAFF.

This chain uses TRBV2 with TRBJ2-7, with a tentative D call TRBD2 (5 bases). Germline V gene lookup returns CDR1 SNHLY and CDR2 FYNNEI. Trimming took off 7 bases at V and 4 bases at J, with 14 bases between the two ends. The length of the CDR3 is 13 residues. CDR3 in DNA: TGTGCCAGCATGCGGGCTTCCTCTTACGAGCAGTACTTC. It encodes CASMRASSYEQYF.

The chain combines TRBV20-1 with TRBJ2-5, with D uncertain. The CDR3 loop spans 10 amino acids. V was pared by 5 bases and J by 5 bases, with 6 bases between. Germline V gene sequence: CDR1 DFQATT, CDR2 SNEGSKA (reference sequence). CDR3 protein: CSAPWETQYF. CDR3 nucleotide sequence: TGCAGTGCTCCCTGGGAGACCCAGTACTTC.

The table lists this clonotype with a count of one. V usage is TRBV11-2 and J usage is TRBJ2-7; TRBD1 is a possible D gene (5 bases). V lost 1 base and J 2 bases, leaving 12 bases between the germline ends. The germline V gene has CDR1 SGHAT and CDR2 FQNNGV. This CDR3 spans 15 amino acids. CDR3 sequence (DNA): TGTGCCAGCAGCTTAGCGCCAGGGTCAACCTACGAGCAGTACTTC. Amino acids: CASSLAPGSTYEQYF.

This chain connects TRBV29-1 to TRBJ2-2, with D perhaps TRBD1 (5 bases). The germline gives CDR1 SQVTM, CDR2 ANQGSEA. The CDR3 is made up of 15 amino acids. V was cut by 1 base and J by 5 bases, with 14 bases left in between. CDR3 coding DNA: TGCAGCGTTGAAGGGGGCGATCTCGGGACCGGGGAGCTGTTTTTT. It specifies CSVEGGDLGTGELFF.

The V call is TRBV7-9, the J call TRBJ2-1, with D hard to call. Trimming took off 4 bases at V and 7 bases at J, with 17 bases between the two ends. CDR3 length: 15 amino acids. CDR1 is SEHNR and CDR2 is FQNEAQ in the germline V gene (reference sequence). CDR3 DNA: TGTGCCAGCAGCTCCCTACCGACTGATTTGAATGAGCAGTTCTTC. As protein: CASSSLPTDLNEQFF.

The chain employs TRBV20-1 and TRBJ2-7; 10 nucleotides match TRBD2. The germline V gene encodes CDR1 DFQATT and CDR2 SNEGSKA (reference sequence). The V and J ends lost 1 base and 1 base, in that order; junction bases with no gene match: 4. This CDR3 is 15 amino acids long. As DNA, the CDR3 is TGCAGTGCTAGAGGGACTAGCGGAAAATCCTACGAGCAGTACTTC. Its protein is CSARGTSGKSYEQYF.

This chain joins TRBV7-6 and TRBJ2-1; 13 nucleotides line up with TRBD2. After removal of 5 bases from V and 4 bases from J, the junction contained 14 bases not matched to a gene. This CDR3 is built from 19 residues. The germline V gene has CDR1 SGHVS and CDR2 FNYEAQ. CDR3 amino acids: CASSLGTSGAAPDYNEQFF. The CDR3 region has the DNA TGTGCCAGCAGCCTAGGGACTAGCGGGGCGGCGCCCGATTACAATGAGCAGTTCTTC.

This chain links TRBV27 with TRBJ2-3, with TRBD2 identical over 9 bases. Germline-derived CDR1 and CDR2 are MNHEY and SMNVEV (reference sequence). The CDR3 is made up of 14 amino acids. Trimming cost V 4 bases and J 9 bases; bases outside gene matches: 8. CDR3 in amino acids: CASSSGLAYRTQYF. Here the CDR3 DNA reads TGTGCCAGCAGTTCGGGACTAGCTTACCGCACGCAGTATTTT.

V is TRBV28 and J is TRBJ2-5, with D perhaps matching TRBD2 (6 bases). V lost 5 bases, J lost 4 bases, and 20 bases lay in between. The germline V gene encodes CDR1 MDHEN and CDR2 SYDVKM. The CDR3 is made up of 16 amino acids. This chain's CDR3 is CASSDPVERGLETQYF. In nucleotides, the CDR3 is TGTGCCAGCAGTGACCCCGTTGAAAGGGGACTAGAGACCCAGTACTTC. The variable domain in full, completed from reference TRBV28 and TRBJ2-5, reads DVKVTQSSRYLVKRTGEKVFLECVQDMDHENMFWYRQDPGLGLRLIYFSYDVKMKEKGDIPEGYSVSREKKERFSLILESASTNQTSMYLCASSDPVERGLETQYFGPGTRLLVL.

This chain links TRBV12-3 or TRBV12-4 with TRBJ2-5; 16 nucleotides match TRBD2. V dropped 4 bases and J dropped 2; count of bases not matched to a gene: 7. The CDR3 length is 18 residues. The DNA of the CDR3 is TGTGCCAGCAGTTGGGGGACTAGCGGGAGGGGTCGGCAAGAGACCCAGTACTTC. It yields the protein CASSWGTSGRGRQETQYF.

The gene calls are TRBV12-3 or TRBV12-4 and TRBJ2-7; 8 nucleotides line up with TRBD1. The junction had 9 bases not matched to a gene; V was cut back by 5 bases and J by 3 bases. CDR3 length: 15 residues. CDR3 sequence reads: CASSTRRGTGYEQYF. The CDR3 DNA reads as TGTGCCAGCAGTACAAGGCGAGGGACAGGCTACGAGCAGTACTTC.

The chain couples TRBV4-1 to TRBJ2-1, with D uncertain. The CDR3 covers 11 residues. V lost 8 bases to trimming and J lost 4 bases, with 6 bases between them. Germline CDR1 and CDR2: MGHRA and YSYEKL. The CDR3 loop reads CASRAYNEQFF. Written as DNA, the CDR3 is TGCGCCAGCCGGGCGTACAATGAGCAGTTCTTC.

This chain's CDR3 is CASSRGLAGPGTNEQFF. The CDR3 DNA sequence: TGTGCCAGCAGTAGAGGACTAGCGGGTCCAGGGACAAATGAGCAGTTCTTC. The chain couples TRBV28 to TRBJ2-1; 11 bases line up with TRBD2. The CDR3 loop spans 17 amino acids. The junction had 13 bases not matched to a gene; V was cut back by 5 bases and J by 7 bases. The germline CDR1 and CDR2 sequences are MDHEN and SYDVKM.

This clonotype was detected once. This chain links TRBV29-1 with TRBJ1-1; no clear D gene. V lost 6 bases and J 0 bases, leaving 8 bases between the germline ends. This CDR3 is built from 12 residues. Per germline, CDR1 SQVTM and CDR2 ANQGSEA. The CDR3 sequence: CSVRDMNTEAFF. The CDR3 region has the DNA TGCAGCGTCCGTGACATGAACACTGAAGCTTTCTTT.

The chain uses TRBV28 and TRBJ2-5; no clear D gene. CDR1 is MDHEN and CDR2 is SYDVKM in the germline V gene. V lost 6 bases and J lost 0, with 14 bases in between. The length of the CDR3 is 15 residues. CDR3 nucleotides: TGTGCCAGCAGGTTACCGACTGGTTACCAAGAGACCCAGTACTTC. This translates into CASRLPTGYQETQYF. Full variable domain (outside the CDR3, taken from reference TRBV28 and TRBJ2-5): DVKVTQSSRYLVKRTGEKVFLECVQDMDHENMFWYRQDPGLGLRLIYFSYDVKMKEKGDIPEGYSVSREKKERFSLILESASTNQTSMYLCASRLPTGYQETQYFGPGTRLLVL.

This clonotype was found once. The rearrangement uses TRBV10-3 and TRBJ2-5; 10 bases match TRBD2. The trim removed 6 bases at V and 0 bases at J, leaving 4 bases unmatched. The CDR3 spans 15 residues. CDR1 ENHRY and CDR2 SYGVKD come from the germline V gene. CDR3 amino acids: CAIRPGTSDQETQYF. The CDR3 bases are TGTGCCATCAGGCCCGGGACTAGCGACCAAGAGACCCAGTACTTC.

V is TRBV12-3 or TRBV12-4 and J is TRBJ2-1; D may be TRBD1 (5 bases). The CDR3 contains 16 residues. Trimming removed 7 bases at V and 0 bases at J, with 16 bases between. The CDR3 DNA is TGTGCCAGCACACAGGACGGCCTCGGCTCCTACAATGAGCAGTTCTTC. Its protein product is CASTQDGLGSYNEQFF.

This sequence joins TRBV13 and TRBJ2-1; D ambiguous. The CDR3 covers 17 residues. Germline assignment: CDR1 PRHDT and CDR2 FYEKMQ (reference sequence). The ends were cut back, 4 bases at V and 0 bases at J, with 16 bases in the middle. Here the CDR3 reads CASSSEPLHRSYNEQFF. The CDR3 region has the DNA TGTGCCAGCAGCTCCGAGCCCCTTCACCGCTCCTACAATGAGCAGTTCTTC.

CDR3: CAITSGTSGKIEQFF. The CDR3 DNA follows: TGTGCCATCACCTCGGGGACTAGCGGGAAGATAGAGCAGTTCTTC. The chain couples TRBV10-3 to TRBJ2-1; TRBD2 matches 13 bases. CDR1 is ENHRY, CDR2 SYGVKD, per germline. Losses at the gene ends were 7 bases for V and 10 bases for J; bases not matched to a gene: 10. The CDR3 runs to 15 residues.

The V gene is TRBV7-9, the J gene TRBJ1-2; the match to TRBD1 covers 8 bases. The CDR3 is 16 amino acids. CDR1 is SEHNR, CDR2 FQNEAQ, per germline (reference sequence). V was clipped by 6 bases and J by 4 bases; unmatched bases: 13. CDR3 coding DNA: TGTGCCAGCAGACACACGACCGGACAGGGAAGCTATGGCTACACCTTC. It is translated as CASRHTTGQGSYGYTF. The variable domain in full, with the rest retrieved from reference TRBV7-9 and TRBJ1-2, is DTGVSQNPRHKITKRGQNVTFRCDPISEHNRLYWYRQTLGQGPEFLTYFQNEAQLEKSRLLSDRFSAERPKGSFSTLEIQRTEQGDSAMYLCASRHTTGQGSYGYTFGSGTRLTVV.

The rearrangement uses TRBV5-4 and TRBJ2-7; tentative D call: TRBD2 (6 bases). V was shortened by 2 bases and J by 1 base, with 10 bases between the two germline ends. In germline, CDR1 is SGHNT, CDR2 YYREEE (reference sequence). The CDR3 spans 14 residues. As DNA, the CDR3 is TGTGCCAGCAGCTTTGGGGGGATATCCTACGAGCAGTACTTC. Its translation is CASSFGGISYEQYF.

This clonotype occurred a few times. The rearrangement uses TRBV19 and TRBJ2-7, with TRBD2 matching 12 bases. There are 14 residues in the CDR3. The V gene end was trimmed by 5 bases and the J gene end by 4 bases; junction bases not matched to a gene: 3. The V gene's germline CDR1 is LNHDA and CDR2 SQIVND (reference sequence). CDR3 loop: CASSSTSGSYEQYF. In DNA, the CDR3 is TGTGCCAGTAGTTCGACTAGCGGGAGTTACGAGCAGTACTTC.

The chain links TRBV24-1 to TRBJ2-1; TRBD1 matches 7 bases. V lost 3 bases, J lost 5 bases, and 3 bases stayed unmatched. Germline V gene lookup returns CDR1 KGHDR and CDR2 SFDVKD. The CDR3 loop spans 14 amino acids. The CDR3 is CATSDGGQNNEQFF. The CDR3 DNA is TGTGCCACCAGTGATGGGGGACAGAACAATGAGCAGTTCTTC.

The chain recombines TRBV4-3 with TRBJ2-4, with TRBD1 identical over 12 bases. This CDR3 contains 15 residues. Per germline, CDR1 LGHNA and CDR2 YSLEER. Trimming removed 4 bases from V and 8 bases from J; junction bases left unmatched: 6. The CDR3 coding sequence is TGCGCCAGCAGCCCGACCGGGACAGGGGGCGACATTCAGTACTTC. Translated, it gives CASSPTGTGGDIQYF.

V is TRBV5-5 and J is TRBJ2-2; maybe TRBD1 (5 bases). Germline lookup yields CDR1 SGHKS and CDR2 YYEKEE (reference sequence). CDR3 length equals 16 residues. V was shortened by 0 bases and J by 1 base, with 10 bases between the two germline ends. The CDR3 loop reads CASSLVRQGNTGELFF. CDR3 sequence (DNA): TGTGCCAGCAGCTTGGTCCGGCAGGGGAACACCGGGGAGCTGTTTTTT.